One sample yielded the 30 T cell receptor beta chains listed below, sequenced in a study of cytomegalovirus exposure and HLA in healthy donors. The PCR made use of 60 Vbeta and 13 Jbeta primers. Using immunoSEQ multiplex PCR, the repertoire was profiled, and TCRdb retains in-frame clones only, with some absent. The table records approximately 140,000 clones, 61% of them present only once. Sequencing was done on a sample of PBMCs. The receptors here all came from a male donor in good health and CMV-seronegative.

The chain couples TRBV9 to TRBJ2-1, with 12 bases that match TRBD2. V lost 4 bases to trimming and J lost 4 bases; unmatched junction nucleotides: 3. The CDR3 totals 15 residues. The germline gives CDR1 SGDLS, CDR2 YYNGEE. CDR3 residues: CASSPSGGAYNEQFF. Written as DNA, the CDR3 is TGTGCCAGCAGCCCTAGCGGGGGGGCGTACAATGAGCAGTTCTTC.

The chain links TRBV10-3 to TRBJ2-7; 7 nucleotides line up with TRBD1. The CDR3 is 16 amino acids. Germline CDR1 is ENHRY and CDR2 is SYGVKD. J was trimmed by 0 bases and V by 3 bases; bases with no gene match: 8. The chain's CDR3 is CAISEGGQKASYEQYF. DNA of the CDR3: TGTGCCATCAGTGAAGGGGGACAGAAGGCCTCCTACGAGCAGTACTTC.

The chain employs TRBV11-2 and TRBJ1-2; 9 nucleotides line up with TRBD1. V gave up 0 bases and J gave up 2 bases; unmatched junction bases: 4. Germline V lookup: CDR1 SGHAT, CDR2 FQNNGV. This CDR3 has 16 residues. The CDR3 protein is CASSLDFGQGNYGYTF. DNA of the CDR3: TGTGCCAGCAGCTTAGATTTTGGACAGGGGAACTATGGCTACACCTTC.

This clone was seen a handful of times. This chain links TRBV29-1 with TRBJ2-1; D is possibly TRBD1 (5 bases). The CDR3 length is 16 residues. Germline CDR1 SQVTM, CDR2 ANQGSEA. Trimming took 7 bases from V and 7 from J, leaving 26 bases between them. CDR3 sequence (DNA): TGCAGCGCTACAATATTGGCAGGGTGGGTCAGGAATGAGCAGTTCTTC. Translating gives CSATILAGWVRNEQFF.

This chain joins TRBV7-9 and TRBJ1-1; D call uncertain. Trimming pared 4 bases from V and 0 bases from J, leaving 12 bases between. The CDR3 runs 15 residues. Per germline, CDR1 SEHNR and CDR2 FQNEAQ (reference sequence). The CDR3 nucleotides are TGTGCCAGCAGCTCCTGGAGGGAGGTGAACACTGAAGCTTTCTTT. Amino acids: CASSSWREVNTEAFF.

The rearrangement uses TRBV6-5 and TRBJ2-1, with D tentatively TRBD1 (6 bases). Germline-derived CDR1 and CDR2 are MNHEY and SVGAGI. Trimming left V 2 bases short and J 12 bases short, with 14 bases between. The CDR3 totals 13 residues. The CDR3: CASSYADRLRQFF. The CDR3 DNA reads as TGTGCCAGCAGTTACGCGGACAGACTGCGGCAGTTCTTC.

Of note for this clone: The junction shows a germline mismatch at one end, possibly a read error. The V and J genes are TRBV29-1 and TRBJ1-1; TRBD1 might be the D (6 bases). The CDR3 totals 15 residues. From germline, CDR1 is SQVTM and CDR2 ANQGSEA. The CDR3 loop is CCVQGLHFLGTEAFF. In nucleotides, the CDR3 is TGCTGCGTCCAGGGGTTACACTTTCTGGGCACTGAAGCTTTCTTT.

The CDR3 reads CASSPLAGVTDTQYF. The CDR3 DNA reads as TGTGCCAGCTCACCATTGGCGGGGGTCACAGATACGCAGTATTTT. V is TRBV18 and J is TRBJ2-3; 7 bases agree with TRBD2. CDR1 is KGHSH and CDR2 is LQKENI in the germline V gene. The CDR3 runs to 15 residues. V trimming: 2 bases; J trimming: 2 bases; junction bases outside the gene matches: 4.

This clone has more than one count but fewer than ten. The chain uses TRBV4-1 and TRBJ2-1; tentatively, D is TRBD1 (6 bases). The V and J ends lost 1 base and 1 base respectively, with 11 bases between them. Germline-derived CDR1 and CDR2 are MGHRA and YSYEKL. The CDR3 is made up of 16 amino acids. The CDR3, as DNA: TGCGCCAGCAGCCAAGGATCCAGGGGTTCCTACAATGAGCAGTTCTTC. It specifies CASSQGSRGSYNEQFF.

The rearrangement links TRBV4-1 to TRBJ2-5, with 13 bases lining up with TRBD2. Germline trimming cut 5 bases from V and 4 bases from J; bases unmatched to any gene: 7. Germline-derived CDR1 and CDR2 are MGHRA and YSYEKL. There are 16 residues in the CDR3. CDR3 nucleotide sequence: TGCGCCAGCAGCTCGGGGACTAGCGGGGCACGAGAGACCCAGTACTTC. Its protein is CASSSGTSGARETQYF.

The chain carries TRBV2 and TRBJ1-3, with no clear D. Trimming cost V 4 bases and J 4 bases, with 8 bases left between them. In germline, CDR1 is SNHLY, CDR2 FYNNEI. The CDR3 runs to 13 residues. The CDR3 DNA sequence: TGTGCCAGCAGTGTCTACAGAGGAAACACCATATATTTT. It translates to CASSVYRGNTIYF.

This clone was seen a few times. J is TRBJ2-5 and V is TRBV12-5; tentative D call: TRBD2 (5 bases). V was shortened by 3 bases and J by 2 bases, with 7 bases between the two germline ends. There are 13 residues in the CDR3. Germline CDR1 LGHNT, CDR2 FRNRAP. The CDR3 DNA reads TGTGCTAGTGGTTTCACGGGACAAGAGACCCAGTACTTC. It encodes CASGFTGQETQYF.

The J gene is TRBJ1-5, the V gene TRBV11-2; weak D call: TRBD1 (5 bases). V was trimmed by 0 bases and J by 2 bases, leaving 8 bases between them. CDR3 size: 15 residues. CDR1 and CDR2 (germline): SGHAT, FQNNGV. The CDR3 nucleotides are TGTGCCAGCAGCTTAGATAGGGGCGGCAATCAGCCCCAGCATTTT. Its translation: CASSLDRGGNQPQHF.

The V call is TRBV28, the J call TRBJ2-2, with D perhaps matching TRBD2 (6 bases). The CDR3 has 16 amino acids. Trimming removed 7 bases at V and 0 bases at J, with 15 bases between. Per germline, CDR1 MDHEN and CDR2 SYDVKM. The CDR3 region has the DNA TGTGCCAGCACCACGCCGGGGGAAGCGAACACCGGGGAGCTGTTTTTT. Its protein product is CASTTPGEANTGELFF.

The chain has TRBV5-4 and TRBJ2-5; D is perhaps TRBD1 (6 bases). Germline V gene sequence: CDR1 SGHNT, CDR2 YYREEE (reference sequence). V shed 1 base and J shed 1 base, with 8 bases lying between them. The CDR3 consists of 14 residues. Written as DNA, the CDR3 is TGTGCCAGCAGCTTGACAGGGCTCCAAGAGACCCAGTACTTC. Protein: CASSLTGLQETQYF.

The V and J genes are TRBV18 and TRBJ1-5, with 9 bases fitting TRBD1. Germline V gives CDR1 KGHSH, CDR2 LQKENI. J was trimmed by 2 bases and V by 6 bases; bases with no gene match: 5. This CDR3 region has 15 residues. The chain's CDR3 is CASSTGGIGNQPQHF. The DNA for the CDR3 is TGTGCCAGCTCGACAGGGGGTATTGGCAATCAGCCCCAGCATTTT.

The rearrangement joins TRBV6-1 to TRBJ2-5; 7 bases agree with TRBD1. The J call may be in error: the DNA end matches TRBJ2-7 better. Germline loops: CDR1 MNHNS, CDR2 SASEGT. The CDR3 has 15 amino acids. The CDR3 here is CASSPPTGPSYEQYF. The CDR3, as DNA: TGTGCCAGCAGCCCGCCGACAGGGCCCTCCTACGAGCAGTACTTC.

This chain uses TRBV5-1 with TRBJ1-3, with 9 positions matching TRBD1. CDR1 is SGHRS, CDR2 YFSETQ, per germline. Trimming cost V 4 bases and J 7 bases; bases outside gene matches: 6. CDR3 size: 14 residues. The CDR3 loop is CASSTGTGRNTIYF. The CDR3 coding sequence is TGCGCCAGCAGCACTGGGACAGGGAGGAACACCATATATTTT.

The gene calls are TRBV7-2 and TRBJ2-2; 15 positions agree with TRBD2. The CDR3 runs 19 residues. V lost 6 bases to trimming and J lost 3 bases; unmatched junction nucleotides: 11. Looked up from germline, CDR1 is SGHTA and CDR2 is FQGNSA. CDR3 loop: CASRYGLAGGPRDTGELFF. In DNA form, the CDR3 reads TGTGCCAGCAGATATGGACTAGCGGGGGGGCCCCGGGACACCGGGGAGCTGTTTTTT.

This chain uses TRBV9 with TRBJ2-1, with 13 bases that match TRBD2. V lost 2 bases and J lost 8; bases outside the gene matches: 4. Germline values: CDR1 SGDLS, CDR2 YYNGEE. This CDR3 region has 15 residues. The CDR3 is CASSVTSGGVDEQFF. The CDR3 coding sequence is TGTGCCAGCAGCGTCACTAGCGGGGGGGTCGATGAGCAGTTCTTC.

This chain uses TRBV7-2 with TRBJ2-7; D remains unclear. Germline V CDR1 and CDR2: SGHTA, FQGNSA. The CDR3 consists of 15 residues. The V gene lost 1 base and the J gene lost 3 bases, with 13 bases spanning the gap. The CDR3 sequence is CASSLGARMIYEQYF. The CDR3 coding sequence is TGTGCCAGCAGCTTAGGGGCTCGGATGATCTACGAGCAGTACTTC.

The chain combines TRBV2 with TRBJ1-1; the D gene is possibly TRBD1 (5 bases). V lost 3 bases to trimming and J lost 7 bases, with 12 bases between them. The CDR3 totals 13 residues. Looked up from germline, CDR1 is SNHLY and CDR2 is FYNNEI. This chain's CDR3 is CASSESREGEAFF. CDR3 coding DNA: TGTGCCAGCAGTGAGAGCAGGGAAGGTGAAGCTTTCTTT. The full variable domain, with the rest looked up from reference TRBV2 and TRBJ1-1, is EPEVTQTPSHQVTQMGQEVILRCVPISNHLYFYWYRQILGQKVEFLVSFYNNEISEKSEIFDDQFSVERPDGSNFTLKIRSTKLEDSAMYFCASSESREGEAFFGQGTRLTVV.

The chain couples TRBV11-1 to TRBJ2-7; 8 bases align to TRBD1. After removal of 7 bases from V and 6 bases from J, the junction contained 11 bases not matched to a gene. Germline V lookup: CDR1 SGHAT, CDR2 FQDESV (reference sequence). The CDR3 totals 14 residues. The CDR3 bases are TGTGCCAGCATGCCGGGACAGGCAATGGGCGAGCAGTACTTC. Its protein product is CASMPGQAMGEQYF.

J is TRBJ2-3 and V is TRBV6-4, with TRBD2 matching 11 bases. The V gene's germline CDR1 is MRHNA and CDR2 SNTAGT. This CDR3 has 15 residues. With V trimmed by 0 bases and J by 5 bases, 1 base remained unmatched. CDR3 coding DNA: TGTGCCAGCAGTGACTCTAGCGGGGGGGGAGATACGCAGTATTTT. It specifies CASSDSSGGGDTQYF.

The chain carries TRBV5-1 and TRBJ2-5; D ambiguous. This CDR3 is built from 14 residues. Trimming removed 0 bases from V and 2 bases from J, with 8 bases in between. The germline gives CDR1 SGHRS, CDR2 YFSETQ. CDR3 in amino acids: CASSLESVQETQYF. The DNA for the CDR3 is TGCGCCAGCAGCTTGGAGTCAGTGCAAGAGACCCAGTACTTC.

V usage is TRBV6-1 and J usage is TRBJ2-7; perhaps TRBD1 as D (8 bases). Germline lookup yields CDR1 MNHNS and CDR2 SASEGT. V was trimmed by 4 bases and J by 3 bases, leaving 25 bases between them. This CDR3 contains 18 residues. As DNA, the CDR3 is TGTGCCAGCAGTGTGGGGGGGGGCGGACAGGGAATCTTCTACGAGCAGTACTTC. Its translation is CASSVGGGGQGIFYEQYF.

The V call is TRBV27, the J call TRBJ2-7, with 12 bases that match TRBD2. This CDR3 has 18 residues. Unmatched junction bases numbered 6, after V lost 0 bases and J lost 0 bases. Germline V gene lookup returns CDR1 MNHEY and CDR2 SMNVEV (reference sequence). As DNA, the CDR3 is TGTGCCAGCAGTTTATCGGCCTGGACTAGCGGGGCCTCCTACGAGCAGTACTTC. This codes for CASSLSAWTSGASYEQYF.

Points on this clone: Other DNA sequences in the sample encode the same CDR3. The chain links TRBV30 to TRBJ1-3; D ambiguous. The V gene's germline CDR1 is GTSNPN and CDR2 SVGIG (reference sequence). This CDR3 has 12 residues. The V and J ends lost 1 base and 4 bases respectively, with 5 bases between them. CDR3 region: CAWSGGGNTIYF. The DNA for the CDR3 is TGTGCCTGGAGTGGCGGGGGAAACACCATATATTTT.

The chain uses TRBV19 and TRBJ2-7, with D maybe TRBD1 (6 bases). V lost 1 base, J lost 2 bases, and 12 bases lay in between. Germline V gene sequence: CDR1 LNHDA, CDR2 SQIVND (reference sequence). The CDR3 loop spans 15 amino acids. CDR3: CASSIVGQNAYEQYF. Here the CDR3 DNA reads TGTGCCAGTAGTATAGTTGGACAGAATGCCTACGAGCAGTACTTC.

The sample holds a few counts of this clone. J is TRBJ2-1 and V is TRBV7-9; D remains unclear. The V gene lost 6 bases and the J gene lost 0 bases, with 12 bases spanning the gap. Germline loops: CDR1 SEHNR, CDR2 FQNEAQ (reference sequence). The CDR3 sequence is 15 residues long. The CDR3 bases are TGTGCCAGCAGGCAAACTTCGAGCTCCTACAATGAGCAGTTCTTC. It yields the protein CASRQTSSSYNEQFF.